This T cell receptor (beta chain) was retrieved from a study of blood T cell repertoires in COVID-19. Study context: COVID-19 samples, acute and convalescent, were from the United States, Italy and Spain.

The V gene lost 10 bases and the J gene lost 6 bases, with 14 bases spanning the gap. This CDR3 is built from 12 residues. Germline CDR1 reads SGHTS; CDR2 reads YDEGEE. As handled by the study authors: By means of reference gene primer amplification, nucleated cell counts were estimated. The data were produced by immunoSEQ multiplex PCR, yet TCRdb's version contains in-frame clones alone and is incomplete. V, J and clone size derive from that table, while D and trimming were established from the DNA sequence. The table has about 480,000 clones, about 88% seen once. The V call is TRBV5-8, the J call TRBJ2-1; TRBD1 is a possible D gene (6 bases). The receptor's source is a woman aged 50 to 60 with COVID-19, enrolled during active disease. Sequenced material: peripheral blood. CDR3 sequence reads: CAGSWGRNEQFF. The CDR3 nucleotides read TGTGCCGGCTCATGGGGGCGCAATGAGCAGTTCTTC.